This TCR beta chain comes out of a study of cytomegalovirus exposure and HLA in healthy donors. Study-wide results and limits: In a later analysis, at a false discovery rate of 0.05, under 20,000 TCR beta sequences matched HLA alleles. An observed cluster of highly shared sequence variants was recorded as a likely sequencing artifact. Researchers reported in a later analysis that a missense DCLRE1C variant was tied to TCR beta V- and J-gene trimming.

PCR was performed using 60 Vbeta and 13 Jbeta primers. The table came from immunoSEQ multiplex PCR; TCRdb's copy has only in-frame clones and leaves some out. Of some 130,000 clones in the sample, about 80% were seen once. In germline, CDR1 is SGHNT, CDR2 YYREEE (reference sequence). The CDR3 extends over 15 amino acids. Trimming shortened V by 1 base and J by 2 bases, and 10 bases separated the two germline ends. Donors showed nominal health when sampled, although they likely had unrecorded immune exposures. This clone was seen only once. Antigen specificity is unknown. The sequenced sample was PBMCs. The chain is built from TRBV5-4 and TRBJ1-3, with D possibly matching TRBD1 (5 bases). The sequence was collected from a man aged 25-45 years in good health. In nucleotides, the CDR3 is TGTGCCAGCAGCTTGCAGCCGACAGCTGGAAACACCATATATTTT. Amino acid sequence: CASSLQPTAGNTIYF. Full variable domain (rest looked up from reference TRBV5-4 and TRBJ1-3): ETGVTQSPTHLIKTRGQQVTLRCSSQSGHNTVSWYQQALGQGPQFIFQYYREEENGRGNFPPRFSGLQFPNYSSELNVNALELDDSALYLCASSLQPTAGNTIYFGEGSWLTVV.